The sequence of this TCR beta chain was determined in a study of shared T cell receptors in the human thymus. This CDR3 has 17 residues. Trimming cost V 4 bases and J 14 bases; bases outside gene matches: 24. Germline values: CDR1 SGHNT, CDR2 YYREEE (reference sequence). This table comes from immunoSEQ multiplex PCR, and its TCRdb copy is limited to in-frame clones, with some not included. The table has some 700,000 clones, roughly 90% seen once. This clone was recorded once. These data were also reused for a study on human thymus T cells.

This TCR came from a boy under two years old with a congenital heart defect. The sequenced material came from thymocytes. The rearrangement links TRBV5-4 to TRBJ2-1; 7 nucleotides line up with TRBD1. CDR3 loop: CASSVVRDSSPDLVEFF. The CDR3 bases are TGTGCCAGCAGCGTCGTACGGGACAGTAGCCCAGACTTGGTCGAGTTCTTC.